This T cell receptor beta chain stems from a study of shared clonotypes between healthy human individuals. General observations from the study: In general, naive subsets displayed greater estimated richness than memory subsets did.

The genomic DNA of each subset was split evenly across several immunoSEQ plates. Profiled with immunoSEQ multiplex PCR; TCRdb holds only in-frame clones, not every one. This sample has over a million clones; 65% to 80% occur once, and the top ten carry 1.4% to 1.5%. Notes on this clone: Its antigen is as yet unknown.

Trimming left V 0 bases short and J 1 base short, with 9 bases between. The CDR3 has 15 residues. Germline V gives CDR1 GTSNPN, CDR2 SVGIG (reference sequence). From CD4+ cells came CD45RA+ naive and CD45RA-negative memory subsets. The sequenced material came from memory CD4+ T cells sorted from blood. Subset given: CD45RA-negative fraction. This chain uses TRBV30 with TRBJ2-2; no firm D call. This receptor was taken from a man younger than 30 in good health. CDR3 DNA sequence: TGTGCCTGGAGTGTTCAACTCCTGAACACCGGGGAGCTGTTTTTT. It codes for CAWSVQLLNTGELFF.